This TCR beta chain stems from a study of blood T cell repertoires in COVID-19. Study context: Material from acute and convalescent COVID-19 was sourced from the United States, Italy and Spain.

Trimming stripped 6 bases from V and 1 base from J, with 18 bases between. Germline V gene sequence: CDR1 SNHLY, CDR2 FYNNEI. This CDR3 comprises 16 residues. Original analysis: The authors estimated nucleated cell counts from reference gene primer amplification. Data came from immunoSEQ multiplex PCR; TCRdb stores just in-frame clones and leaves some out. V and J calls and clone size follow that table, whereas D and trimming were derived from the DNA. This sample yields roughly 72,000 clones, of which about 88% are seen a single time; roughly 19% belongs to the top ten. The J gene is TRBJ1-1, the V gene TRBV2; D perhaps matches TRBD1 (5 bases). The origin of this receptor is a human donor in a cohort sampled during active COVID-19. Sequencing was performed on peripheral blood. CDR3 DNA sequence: TGTGCCAGCAGCGGGACGCGGGGGAGGGGGAACACTGAAGCTTTCTTT. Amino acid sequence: CASSGTRGRGNTEAFF.